These 23 T cell receptor beta chains originate from one sample sequenced in a study of T-cell reconstitution after alpha-beta-depleted transplantation in children. Preparation of the TCRbeta library involved a method that used unique molecular identifiers. TCRdb passed the PCR reads through MiXCR, listing each CDR3 protein once. Of 500,000 to 600,000 distinct CDR3 sequences in the sample, around 19% were seen once. Specimen: PBMCs from the stem cell graft donor, collected from the stem cell graft. These receptors all stem from a human donor who donated a stem cell graft to a child with acute lymphoblastic leukemia.

J is TRBJ2-7 and V is TRBV29-1, with D possibly being TRBD1 (5 bases). V was pared by 3 bases and J by 0 bases, with 12 bases between. The germline CDR1 and CDR2 sequences are SQVTM and ANQGSEA. The CDR3 has 14 residues. CDR3 DNA sequence: TGCAGCGTTGACGACAGCCCGAGCTCCTACGAGCAGTACTTC. Encoded protein: CSVDDSPSSYEQYF.

This clonotype has just a few counts. The V gene is TRBV5-1, the J gene TRBJ1-4, with 8 bases lining up with TRBD1. CDR1 and CDR2 from the germline V gene are SGHRS and YFSETQ. The CDR3 is 14 residues long. V lost 1 base and J lost 5; bases outside the gene matches: 1. This CDR3 is CASSLRDRNEKLFF. The CDR3 coding sequence is TGCGCCAGCAGCTTGAGGGACAGGAATGAAAAACTGTTTTTT.

Only a few counts were recorded for this clonotype. The chain uses TRBV5-1 and TRBJ2-1; 7 bases map to TRBD1. This CDR3 has 16 residues. Germline values: CDR1 SGHRS, CDR2 YFSETQ. The V and J ends lost 7 bases and 1 base, in that order; junction bases with no gene match: 11. The CDR3 bases are TGCGCCAGCGAAAAGACCGGGACAGATTCCTACAATGAGCAGTTCTTC. Translating it yields CASEKTGTDSYNEQFF. The whole variable domain, remainder taken from reference TRBV5-1 and TRBJ2-1, is KAGVTQTPRYLIKTRGQQVTLSCSPISGHRSVSWYQQTPGQGLQFLFEYFSETQRNKGNFPGRFSGRQFSNSRSEMNVSTLELGDSALYLCASEKTGTDSYNEQFFGPGTRLTVL.

The chain employs TRBV20-1 and TRBJ2-1; TRBD2 agrees at 7 bases. There are 14 residues in the CDR3. Trimming removed 0 bases from V and 8 bases from J; junction bases left unmatched: 7. The germline gives CDR1 DFQATT, CDR2 SNEGSKA (reference sequence). The CDR3 region is CSAREPTSFDEQFF. The CDR3 DNA sequence: TGCAGTGCTAGAGAACCGACTAGCTTCGATGAGCAGTTCTTC.

This clonotype was seen at least ten times. The V gene is TRBV5-1, the J gene TRBJ2-7, with a tentative D call TRBD1 (5 bases). This CDR3 has 15 amino acids. The germline V gene has CDR1 SGHRS and CDR2 YFSETQ. V was shortened by 5 bases and J by 2 bases, with 17 bases between the two germline ends. The CDR3 loop is CASRQGSYTAYEQYF. In DNA, the CDR3 is TGCGCCAGCAGGCAGGGCTCTTACACCGCCTACGAGCAGTACTTC. The full variable domain, with the rest looked up from reference TRBV5-1 and TRBJ2-7, is KAGVTQTPRYLIKTRGQQVTLSCSPISGHRSVSWYQQTPGQGLQFLFEYFSETQRNKGNFPGRFSGRQFSNSRSEMNVSTLELGDSALYLCASRQGSYTAYEQYFGPGTRLTVT.

This clonotype was picked up one time. The chain carries TRBV6-5 and TRBJ1-1, with TRBD1 matching over 7 bases. Germline CDR1 and CDR2: MNHEY and SVGAGI. V gave up 4 bases and J gave up 4 bases; unmatched junction bases: 9. The CDR3 loop spans 15 amino acids. CDR3 nucleotide sequence: TGTGCCAGCAGTTTCATAACAGGGGTCTCCACTGAAGCTTTCTTT. Residues: CASSFITGVSTEAFF.

Ten or more counts support this clonotype. This sequence joins TRBV29-1 and TRBJ2-1; D gene unclear. With 4 bases removed from V and 1 base from J, the gap between germline ends came to 8 bases. The CDR3 runs to 13 residues. In germline, CDR1 is SQVTM, CDR2 ANQGSEA. Written as DNA, the CDR3 is TGCAGCGTTGTCTTGGGGTCCTACAATGAGCAGTTCTTC. This translates into CSVVLGSYNEQFF.

The rearrangement links TRBV29-1 to TRBJ1-2; 8 bases fit TRBD1. CDR1 is SQVTM, CDR2 ANQGSEA, per germline. CDR3 length equals 13 residues. V shed 6 bases, J shed 3 bases, and the junction held 6 bases outside the gene matches. CDR3 nucleotides: TGCAGCGTCGAACCGACAGGGGACTATGGCTACACCTTC. Translating it yields CSVEPTGDYGYTF.

This rearrangement joins TRBV20-1 to TRBJ1-2; TRBD1 matches 7 bases. Germline assignment: CDR1 DFQATT and CDR2 SNEGSKA (reference sequence). The CDR3 is 16 residues long. The trim removed 5 bases at V and 4 bases at J, leaving 16 bases unmatched. This CDR3 reads CSAVNTGVFIGYGYTF. The CDR3 nucleotides are TGCAGTGCTGTAAACACAGGGGTGTTTATTGGCTATGGCTACACCTTC.

This clonotype was observed a few times. The V and J genes are TRBV30 and TRBJ1-2, with a weak D call TRBD1 (6 bases). This CDR3 is 13 amino acids long. Germline-derived CDR1 and CDR2 are GTSNPN and SVGIG (reference sequence). Trimming cost V 3 bases and J 6 bases, with 14 bases left between them. The CDR3: CAWSTTGRNGYTF. The CDR3 bases are TGTGCCTGGAGCACTACAGGGAGGAATGGCTACACCTTC.

This clonotype was recorded a few times. The rearrangement links TRBV29-1 to TRBJ1-1, with TRBD1 identical over 9 bases. Unmatched junction bases numbered 7, after V lost 4 bases and J lost 1 base. This CDR3 is built from 15 residues. The germline CDR1 and CDR2 sequences are SQVTM and ANQGSEA. The CDR3 nucleotides read TGCAGCGTTGGCGGGCGACAGGGGGGGAACACTGAAGCTTTCTTT. Translated: CSVGGRQGGNTEAFF. The full variable domain, its missing parts supplied by reference TRBV29-1 and TRBJ1-1, is SAVISQKPSRDICQRGTSLTIQCQVDSQVTMMFWYRQQPGQSLTLIATANQGSEATYESGFVIDKFPISRPNLTFSTLTVSNMSPEDSSIYLCSVGGRQGGNTEAFFGQGTRLTVV.

This clonotype was counted a few times. The chain uses TRBV20-1 and TRBJ1-1, with D maybe TRBD1 (5 bases). This CDR3 spans 13 amino acids. Germline V gene data show CDR1 as DFQATT and CDR2 as SNEGSKA (reference sequence). With 6 bases removed from V and 8 bases from J, the gap between germline ends came to 19 bases. The CDR3 sequence: CSARLRDGIEAFF. The CDR3 bases are TGCAGTGCCCGCCTCCGGGACGGAATCGAAGCTTTCTTT.

The V gene is TRBV18, the J gene TRBJ1-5, with 7 bases identical to TRBD1. This CDR3 contains 14 residues. V trimming: 2 bases; J trimming: 5 bases; junction bases outside the gene matches: 3. Germline V gene lookup returns CDR1 KGHSH and CDR2 LQKENI. The CDR3 DNA follows: TGTGCCAGCTCACCAAACAGGGGCCATCAGCCCCAGCATTTT. Its translation: CASSPNRGHQPQHF.

The rearrangement links TRBV29-1 to TRBJ2-7; 7 positions agree with TRBD2. Germline CDR1 is SQVTM and CDR2 is ANQGSEA. V shed 5 bases, J shed 1 base, and the junction held 8 bases outside the gene matches. The CDR3 runs to 14 residues. CDR3 in amino acids: CSVSGLGGSYEQYF. In DNA, the CDR3 is TGCAGCGTTTCGGGCCTGGGGGGGTCCTACGAGCAGTACTTC.

This clonotype occurred a few times. The rearrangement uses TRBV12-3 or TRBV12-4 and TRBJ2-3; D gene ambiguous. CDR3 length: 15 residues. Between the trimmed V and J ends, which lost 2 bases and 2 bases, there was a span of 11 bases. The CDR3, as DNA: TGTGCCAGCAGTTTACCGCTCGACAACACAGATACGCAGTATTTT. This gives the protein CASSLPLDNTDTQYF.

The CDR3 nucleotides read TGTGCCAGCAGCCAAGTCGTTGGCCCGGAAGCTTTCTTT. Amino acid sequence: CASSQVVGPEAFF. This sequence joins TRBV3-1 and TRBJ1-1; no firm D call. The V end lost 1 base, the J end lost 8 bases, and 11 bases lay between the germline ends. This CDR3 spans 13 amino acids. Germline CDR1 LGHDT, CDR2 YNNKEL (reference sequence).

The J gene is TRBJ2-7, the V gene TRBV5-1; D tentatively fits TRBD1 or TRBD2 (5 bases each). This CDR3 spans 14 amino acids. Trimming took off 1 base at V and 4 bases at J, with 12 bases between the two ends. Germline assignment: CDR1 SGHRS and CDR2 YFSETQ. CDR3 in DNA: TGCGCCAGCAGCTTGCGGGGACCGGAGTACGAGCAGTACTTC. Protein product: CASSLRGPEYEQYF. The full variable domain, completed using reference TRBV5-1 and TRBJ2-7, is KAGVTQTPRYLIKTRGQQVTLSCSPISGHRSVSWYQQTPGQGLQFLFEYFSETQRNKGNFPGRFSGRQFSNSRSEMNVSTLELGDSALYLCASSLRGPEYEQYFGPGTRLTVT.

The genes are TRBV25-1 and TRBJ2-7; D is perhaps TRBD1 (5 bases). Germline loops: CDR1 MGHDK, CDR2 SYGVNS. Trimming removed 4 bases from V and 1 base from J, with 8 bases in between. The CDR3 totals 13 residues. CDR3 amino acids: CASSGRDSYEQYF. DNA for the CDR3: TGTGCCAGCAGTGGCAGGGATTCCTACGAGCAGTACTTC.

J is TRBJ2-6 and V is TRBV7-2, with a tentative D call TRBD1 (5 bases). V lost 3 bases and J 4 bases, leaving 10 bases between the germline ends. CDR1 is SGHTA and CDR2 is FQGNSA in the germline V gene. The CDR3 is 15 residues long. CDR3 DNA: TGTGCCAGCAGCTTTACAGGAGTAGGGGCCAACGTCCTGACTTTC. Amino acids: CASSFTGVGANVLTF. The full variable domain, with the rest looked up from reference TRBV7-2 and TRBJ2-6, is GAGVSQSPSNKVTEKGKDVELRCDPISGHTALYWYRQSLGQGLEFLIYFQGNSAPDKSGLPSDRFSAERTGGSVSTLTIQRTQQEDSAVYLCASSFTGVGANVLTFGAGSRLTVL.

This sequence joins TRBV11-2 and TRBJ2-5; D gene unclear. Trimming removed 5 bases from V and 9 bases from J, with 13 bases in between. Germline assignment: CDR1 SGHAT and CDR2 FQNNGV. The CDR3 contains 12 residues. DNA of the CDR3: TGTGCCAGCAGCCGTAGCATAGGTTCCCAGTACTTC. Residues: CASSRSIGSQYF.

The chain links TRBV11-2 to TRBJ1-1; D is uncertain. The V end was cut by 1 base, the J end by 0 bases, with 9 bases between. CDR1 and CDR2 (germline): SGHAT, FQNNGV. The CDR3 totals 15 residues. This CDR3 is CASSLVGQVNTEAFF. CDR3 sequence (DNA): TGTGCCAGCAGCTTAGTAGGGCAAGTGAACACTGAAGCTTTCTTT.

This clonotype has only a few counts. The genes are TRBV20-1 and TRBJ2-5; possibly TRBD1 for D (6 bases). The germline gives CDR1 DFQATT, CDR2 SNEGSKA (reference sequence). The CDR3 extends over 14 amino acids. V lost 5 bases to trimming and J lost 3 bases, with 16 bases between them. Here the CDR3 reads CSAREVQGKETQYF. The CDR3 nucleotides read TGCAGTGCTCGCGAGGTCCAGGGGAAAGAGACCCAGTACTTC.

J is TRBJ2-1 and V is TRBV29-1, with D unresolved. The CDR3 consists of 12 residues. V was pared by 6 bases and J by 6 bases, with 12 bases between. Germline V gene lookup returns CDR1 SQVTM and CDR2 ANQGSEA. This chain's CDR3 is CSVFIVSNEQFF. CDR3 nucleotides: TGCAGCGTATTTATTGTGAGCAATGAGCAGTTCTTC.